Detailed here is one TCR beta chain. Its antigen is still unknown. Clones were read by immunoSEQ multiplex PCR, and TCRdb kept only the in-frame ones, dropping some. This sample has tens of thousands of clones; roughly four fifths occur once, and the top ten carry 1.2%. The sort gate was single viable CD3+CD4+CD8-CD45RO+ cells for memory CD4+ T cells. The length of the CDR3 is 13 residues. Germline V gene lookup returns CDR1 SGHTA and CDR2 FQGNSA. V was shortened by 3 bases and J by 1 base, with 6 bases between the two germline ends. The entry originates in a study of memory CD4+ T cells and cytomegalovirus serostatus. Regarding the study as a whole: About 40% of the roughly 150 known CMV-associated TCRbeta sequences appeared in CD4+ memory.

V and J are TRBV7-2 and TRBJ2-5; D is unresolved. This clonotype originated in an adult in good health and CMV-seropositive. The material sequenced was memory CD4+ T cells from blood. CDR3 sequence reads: CASSLTAQETQYF. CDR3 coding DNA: TGTGCCAGCAGCTTGACTGCCCAAGAGACCCAGTACTTC.